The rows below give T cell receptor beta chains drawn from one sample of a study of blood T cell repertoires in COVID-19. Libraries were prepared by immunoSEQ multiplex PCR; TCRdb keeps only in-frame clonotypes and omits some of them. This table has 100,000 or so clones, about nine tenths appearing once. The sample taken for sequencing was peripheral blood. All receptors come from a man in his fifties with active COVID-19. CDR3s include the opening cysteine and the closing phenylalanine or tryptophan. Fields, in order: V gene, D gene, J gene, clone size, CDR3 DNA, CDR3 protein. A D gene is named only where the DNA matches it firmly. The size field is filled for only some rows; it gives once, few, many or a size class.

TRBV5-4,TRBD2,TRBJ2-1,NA,TGTGCCAGCAGCCGGACTAGCGGGAGATATGAGCAGTTCTTC,CASSRTSGRYEQFF
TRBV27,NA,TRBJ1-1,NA,TGTGCCAGCAGTATACAGGTTTCCACTGAAGCTTTCTTT,CASSIQVSTEAFF
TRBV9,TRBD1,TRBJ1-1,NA,TGTGCCAGCAGCCTCGGGACAGGCCGGGGAGTGAACACTGAAGCTTTCTTT,CASSLGTGRGVNTEAFF
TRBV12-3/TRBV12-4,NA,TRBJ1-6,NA,TGTGCCAGCAGAACTAGGGGGCCCCTCCACTTT,CASRTRGPLHF
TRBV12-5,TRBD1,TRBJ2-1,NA,TGTGCTAGTGGTTTGGGGACAGGGTCCCAGATGTTCTTC,CASGLGTGSQMFF
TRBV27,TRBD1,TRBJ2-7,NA,TGTGCCAGCAAATCCGGGACAGGGGGTTACGAGCAGTACTTC,CASKSGTGGYEQYF
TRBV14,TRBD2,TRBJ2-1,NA,TGTGCCAGCAGCCCGACTAGCGGGGCGAATGAGCAGTTCTTC,CASSPTSGANEQFF
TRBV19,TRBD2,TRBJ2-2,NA,TGTGCCAGTAGTGGTGGGAGGGCCAACACCGGGGAGCTGTTTTTT,CASSGGRANTGELFF
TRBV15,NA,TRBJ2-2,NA,TGTGCCACCAGTCTCCCATTGGTTGAGGCAACGAACACCGGGGAGCTGTTTTTT,CATSLPLVEATNTGELFF
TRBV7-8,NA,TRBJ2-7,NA,TGTGCCAGCAGCTCCAGGGGTGGGTACGAGCAGTACTTC,CASSSRGGYEQYF
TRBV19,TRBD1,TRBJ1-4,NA,TGTGCCAGTAGTAAAACGGGACAGATCAATGAAAAACTGTTTTTT,CASSKTGQINEKLFF
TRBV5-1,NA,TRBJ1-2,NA,TGCGCCAGCACTACCGGCGGGAACTATGGCTACACCTTC,CASTTGGNYGYTF
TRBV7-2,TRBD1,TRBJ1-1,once,TGTGCCAGCAGTTCCCGGACAGGGAACACTGAAGCTTTCTTT,CASSSRTGNTEAFF
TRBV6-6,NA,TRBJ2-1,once,TGTGCCACCTGTTTTGGCGGAACCTACAATGAGCAGTTCTTC,CATCFGGTYNEQFF
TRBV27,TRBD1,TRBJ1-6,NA,TGTGCCAGCCGCTCATCCGGGACAGGGGGTTCACCCCTCCACTTT,CASRSSGTGGSPLHF
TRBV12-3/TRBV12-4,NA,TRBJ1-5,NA,TGTGCCAGCAGTTTAGACAGGGACCAGCCCCAGCATTTT,CASSLDRDQPQHF
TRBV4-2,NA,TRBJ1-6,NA,TGTGCCAGCAGCCAAGATCCTCAGAATTCACCCCTCCACTTT,CASSQDPQNSPLHF
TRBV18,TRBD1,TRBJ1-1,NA,TGTGCCAGCTCGCGGGACAGTGAAGCTTTCTTT,CASSRDSEAFF
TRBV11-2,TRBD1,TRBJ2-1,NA,TGTGCCAGCAGCTTAGTCGGGACAGGGTATGAGCAGTTCTTC,CASSLVGTGYEQFF
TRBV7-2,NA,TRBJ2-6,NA,TGTGCCAGCAGCCCCAGATCCCCTGGGGCCAACGTCCTGACTTTC,CASSPRSPGANVLTF
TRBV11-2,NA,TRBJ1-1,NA,TGTGCCAGCAGTCTAACAGTGAACACTGAAGCTTTCTTT,CASSLTVNTEAFF
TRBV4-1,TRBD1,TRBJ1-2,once,TGCGCCAGCAGCCGTCAGGGGGCGAACTATGGCTACACCTTC,CASSRQGANYGYTF
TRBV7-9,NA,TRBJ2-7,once,TGTGCCAGCCCCCCCCCGGGATCGAGCTCCTACGAGCAGTACTTC,CASPPPGSSSYEQYF
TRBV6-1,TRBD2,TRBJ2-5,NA,TGTGCCAGCAGTGAACCATCTGCGGGGGGGCGGGAGACCCAGTACTTC,CASSEPSAGGRETQYF
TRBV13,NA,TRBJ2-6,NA,TGTGCCAGCAGCCCCTTCCGGGTCGACTTACGGGCCAACGTCCTGACTTTC,CASSPFRVDLRANVLTF
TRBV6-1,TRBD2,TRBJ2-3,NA,TGTGCCAGCAGTGAAGCGAAGACTAGCGCGCTGAGGAGGGATACGCAGTATTTT,CASSEAKTSALRRDTQYF
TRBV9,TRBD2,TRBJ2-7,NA,TGTGCCAGCAACCAACACGGGGGGACCTCCTACGAGCAGTACTTC,CASNQHGGTSYEQYF
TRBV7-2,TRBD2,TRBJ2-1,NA,TGTGCCAGCAGCTCCGGGACTAGCGGGAGGGCCCTCGATGAGCAGTTCTTC,CASSSGTSGRALDEQFF
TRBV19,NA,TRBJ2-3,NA,TGTGCCAGTAGGGACAGCGACAGAACGCAGTATTTT,CASRDSDRTQYF